The next 28 T cell receptor beta chains were all read from a single sample in a study of Ad26.COV2.S vaccination and SARS-CoV-2 variants. Specified treatment: around 19 received Ad26.COV2.S at low or high dose, single or two shots; 5 received placebo; per-sample allocation not given. Specimen acquisition occurred on day 63 following the initial vaccine or placebo injection. Clones were sequenced by immunoSEQ multiplex PCR, and TCRdb holds only the in-frame ones, with some missing. The sample carries about 350,000 clones, about 85% recorded once. The sequenced sample was peripheral blood, obtained in a trial of Ad26.COV2.S vaccine versus placebo. The receptors were gathered from a person between 18 and 60 years old who received the Ad26.COV2.S COVID-19 vaccine or a placebo.

The V and J genes are TRBV30 and TRBJ2-3; D possibly corresponds to TRBD1 (6 bases). Germline values: CDR1 GTSNPN, CDR2 SVGIG (reference sequence). This CDR3 spans 15 amino acids. Trimming cost V 5 bases and J 2 bases, with 17 bases left between them. The CDR3 protein is CAWSQGSGVTDTQYF. DNA of the CDR3: TGTGCCTGGTCCCAGGGTTCAGGGGTCACAGATACGCAGTATTTT. Complete variable domain (other parts from reference TRBV30 and TRBJ2-3): SQTIHQWPATLVQPVGSPLSLECTVEGTSNPNLYWYRQAAGRGLQLLFYSVGIGQISSEVPQNLSASRPQDRQFILSSKKLLLSDSGFYLCAWSQGSGVTDTQYFGPGTRLTVL.

The genes are TRBV2 and TRBJ1-2, with D unresolved. The germline V gene has CDR1 SNHLY and CDR2 FYNNEI. The V end was cut by 3 bases, the J end by 4 bases, with 6 bases between. This CDR3 has 12 amino acids. This CDR3 reads CASSEDGYGYTF. The CDR3, as DNA: TGTGCCAGCAGTGAGGACGGCTATGGCTACACCTTC.

J is TRBJ1-3 and V is TRBV27, with D perhaps TRBD1 (5 bases). Germline loops: CDR1 MNHEY, CDR2 SMNVEV (reference sequence). The CDR3 is made up of 14 amino acids. Trimming pared 6 bases from V and 3 bases from J, leaving 12 bases between. CDR3 coding DNA: TGTGCCAGCAGCCGCCTGGGGGATGGAAACACCATATATTTT. Translating it yields CASSRLGDGNTIYF.

The chain is built from TRBV24-1 and TRBJ2-7; D tentatively reads TRBD1 or TRBD2 (6 bases each). The germline V gene has CDR1 KGHDR and CDR2 SFDVKD. The ends were cut back, 10 bases at V and 9 bases at J, with 27 bases in the middle. The CDR3 is 15 amino acids. The CDR3 bases are TGTGCCACACCCCCCGCGGGACACCAATCTTGGGGGCAGTACTTC. Translation gives CATPPAGHQSWGQYF.

The chain has TRBV2 and TRBJ1-1; D uncertain. The CDR3 consists of 13 residues. Germline V gene lookup returns CDR1 SNHLY and CDR2 FYNNEI. V dropped 2 bases and J dropped 4 bases, with 8 bases sitting between them. The CDR3 DNA reads as TGTGCCAGCAGTGAAATGGCGGTCACTGAAGCTTTCTTT. This sequence encodes CASSEMAVTEAFF.

The chain joins TRBV18 to TRBJ1-1, with D unresolved. Germline CDR1 is KGHSH and CDR2 is LQKENI. Trimming left V 2 bases short and J 6 bases short, with 13 bases between. This CDR3 has 14 residues. The CDR3 nucleotides read TGTGCCAGCTCACCAGGTATGGACCCTCCTGAAGCTTTCTTT. It is translated as CASSPGMDPPEAFF. Based on the CDR3 plus reference TRBV18 and TRBJ1-1, the full variable domain is NAGVMQNPRHLVRRRGQEARLRCSPMKGHSHVYWYRQLPEEGLKFMVYLQKENIIDESGMPKERFSAEFPKEGPSILRIQQVVRGDSAAYFCASSPGMDPPEAFFGQGTRLTVV.

The V call is TRBV7-6, the J call TRBJ1-1, with no clear D. Trimming took off 5 bases at V and 5 bases at J, with 12 bases between the two ends. The CDR3 loop spans 13 amino acids. Germline V gene lookup returns CDR1 SGHVS and CDR2 FNYEAQ. CDR3 loop: CASSPVLGTEAFF. The CDR3, as DNA: TGTGCCAGCAGCCCCGTTTTGGGAACTGAAGCTTTCTTT.

The J gene is TRBJ1-1, the V gene TRBV30; D uncertain. CDR3 length: 14 residues. The germline V gene encodes CDR1 GTSNPN and CDR2 SVGIG (reference sequence). V was clipped by 3 bases and J by 4 bases, with 15 bases between them. The CDR3 protein is CAWSPPTATTEAFF. The CDR3 DNA reads TGTGCCTGGAGCCCTCCAACAGCGACCACTGAAGCTTTCTTT.

This sequence joins TRBV6-6 and TRBJ2-7; D unresolved. The CDR3 has 13 residues. Trimming took off 7 bases at V and 2 bases at J, with 12 bases between the two ends. Germline CDR1 is MNHNY and CDR2 is SVGAGI (reference sequence). The CDR3 loop is CASTRQSAYEQYF. CDR3 DNA: TGTGCCAGCACCCGTCAGAGTGCCTACGAGCAGTACTTC.

J is TRBJ1-5 and V is TRBV18; D is uncertain. The CDR3 length is 14 residues. Looked up from germline, CDR1 is KGHSH and CDR2 is LQKENI. The V gene lost 3 bases and the J gene lost 6 bases, with 12 bases spanning the gap. As DNA, the CDR3 is TGTGCCAGCTCACCCCGGGCGGAAGGTCAGCCCCAGCATTTT. Translating it yields CASSPRAEGQPQHF.

CDR3 nucleotide sequence: TGTGCCAGTAGTATTGGGACTAGCAGACACAATGAGCAGTTCTTC. It specifies CASSIGTSRHNEQFF. This sequence joins TRBV19 and TRBJ2-1; 9 bases agree with TRBD2. Germline V gives CDR1 LNHDA, CDR2 SQIVND (reference sequence). This CDR3 is built from 15 residues. V dropped 3 bases and J dropped 5; count of bases not matched to a gene: 5.

The CDR3 reads CASSLASGGFYEQFF. The CDR3 DNA is TGTGCCAGCAGCTTAGCTAGCGGGGGGTTTTATGAGCAGTTCTTC. The rearrangement links TRBV7-2 to TRBJ2-1; TRBD2 matches at 10 bases. The CDR3 has 15 amino acids. Germline CDR1 SGHTA, CDR2 FQGNSA. The J segment lost 8 bases and the V segment lost 0 bases, leaving 4 bases of the junction unmatched.

V gene TRBV2 combines with J gene TRBJ1-1; no firm D call. V lost 8 bases, J lost 4 bases, and 14 bases lay in between. Germline CDR1 reads SNHLY; CDR2 reads FYNNEI. The CDR3 sequence is 13 residues long. The CDR3 DNA reads TGTGCCAGCTCCCGGGAGGCCGTCACTGAAGCTTTCTTT. This encodes CASSREAVTEAFF.

The chain combines TRBV28 with TRBJ1-1; 8 bases fit TRBD1. With V trimmed by 6 bases and J by 1 base, 10 bases remained unmatched. The germline V gene has CDR1 MDHEN and CDR2 SYDVKM. CDR3 length equals 16 residues. CDR3 nucleotides: TGTGCCAGCAGCTACACAGGGGGAGTGAAGAACACTGAAGCTTTCTTT. It translates to CASSYTGGVKNTEAFF. The whole variable domain, filled in from reference TRBV28 and TRBJ1-1, reads DVKVTQSSRYLVKRTGEKVFLECVQDMDHENMFWYRQDPGLGLRLIYFSYDVKMKEKGDIPEGYSVSREKKERFSLILESASTNQTSMYLCASSYTGGVKNTEAFFGQGTRLTVV.

The rearrangement joins TRBV29-1 to TRBJ1-2; D might be TRBD1 (5 bases). The CDR3 is 15 amino acids. Germline values: CDR1 SQVTM, CDR2 ANQGSEA. Deletions cut 7 bases from V and 3 bases from J, with 21 bases between. Here the CDR3 reads CSALTGTRRYYGYTF. CDR3 DNA sequence: TGCAGCGCCCTTACCGGGACGCGAAGGTACTATGGCTACACCTTC.

This clone was observed a few times. The V gene is TRBV19, the J gene TRBJ2-1; 9 nucleotides agree with TRBD1. J gave up 8 bases and V 3 bases, and 5 bases lay outside the gene matches. The germline V gene has CDR1 LNHDA and CDR2 SQIVND (reference sequence). The CDR3 runs to 14 residues. CDR3 DNA sequence: TGTGCCAGTAGTATGGGACAGGGAGGTTATGAGCAGTTCTTC. Translation: CASSMGQGGYEQFF.

The chain couples TRBV5-6 to TRBJ2-3; tentatively, D is TRBD2 (7 bases). V lost 4 bases and J 1 base, leaving 16 bases between the germline ends. The germline V gene encodes CDR1 SGHDT and CDR2 YYEEEE. This CDR3 is built from 16 residues. CDR3 amino acids: CASSLTFGGRTDTQYF. The DNA of the CDR3 is TGTGCCAGCAGCCTTACATTCGGGGGGCGCACAGATACGCAGTATTTT.

J is TRBJ1-1 and V is TRBV10-2; 9 bases map to TRBD1. Germline loops: CDR1 WSHSY, CDR2 SAAADI. This CDR3 region has 15 residues. J lost 6 bases, V lost 3 bases, and 8 bases had no gene match. Here the CDR3 DNA reads TGCGCCAGCAGTGACTCACAGGGGGCTATCGCTGAAGCTTTCTTT. This sequence encodes CASSDSQGAIAEAFF.

This chain links TRBV27 with TRBJ2-5; D is unclear. The CDR3 length is 14 residues. Germline CDR1 reads MNHEY; CDR2 reads SMNVEV (reference sequence). V gave up 2 bases and J gave up 5 bases, with 12 bases separating them. CDR3 protein: CASSLQTARETQYF. CDR3 nucleotides: TGTGCCAGCAGTTTACAAACGGCCCGGGAGACCCAGTACTTC.

This clone has a handful of counts. V and J are TRBV28 and TRBJ2-1; 8 nucleotides align to TRBD2. V was clipped by 8 bases and J by 6 bases; unmatched bases: 15. Per the germline V gene, CDR1 is MDHEN and CDR2 is SYDVKM. This CDR3 contains 16 residues. CDR3 nucleotide sequence: TGTGCCAGCTATTCCTTTAGCGGGATAACGTCCAATGAGCAGTTCTTC. Its protein is CASYSFSGITSNEQFF.

V and J are TRBV6-5 and TRBJ1-4; the match to TRBD1 covers 10 bases. The length of the CDR3 is 14 residues. After removal of 2 bases from V and 6 bases from J, the junction contained 0 bases not matched to a gene. Germline V gene sequence: CDR1 MNHEY, CDR2 SVGAGI. CDR3 nucleotides: TGTGCCAGCAGTTACGGGACAGGGGATGAAAAACTGTTTTTT. Residues: CASSYGTGDEKLFF.

This chain connects TRBV4-3 to TRBJ2-2; D is tentatively TRBD1 or TRBD2 (6 bases each). Germline CDR1 reads LGHNA; CDR2 reads YSLEER. V lost 7 bases to trimming and J lost 7 bases, with 19 bases between them. The CDR3 length is 15 residues. The CDR3 coding sequence is TGCGCCAGCACCGAGAGCTGGGGGCGGGGCGGGGAGCTGTTTTTT. Its translation is CASTESWGRGGELFF.

V is TRBV5-1 and J is TRBJ2-5; 15 bases map to TRBD2. V lost 4 bases to trimming and J lost 5 bases; unmatched junction nucleotides: 9. The CDR3 contains 17 residues. Per the germline V gene, CDR1 is SGHRS and CDR2 is YFSETQ. In DNA form, the CDR3 reads TGCGCCAGCAGCGCCGGACTAGCGGGGGGGCCGAGGGAGACCCAGTACTTC. It yields the protein CASSAGLAGGPRETQYF.

The CDR3 loop is CASSLRGRWDSYEQYF. The CDR3, as DNA: TGTGCCAGCAGCCTAAGGGGCAGGTGGGATTCATACGAGCAGTACTTC. V and J are TRBV11-1 and TRBJ2-7, with D perhaps matching TRBD1 (5 bases). V shed 5 bases and J shed 4 bases, with 21 bases lying between them. Germline loops: CDR1 SGHAT, CDR2 FQDESV (reference sequence). CDR3 length: 16 amino acids.

The DNA of the CDR3 is TGCGCCAGCAGCTTGCACGGGAACACTGGAAACACCATATATTTT. This gives the protein CASSLHGNTGNTIYF. This sequence joins TRBV5-1 and TRBJ1-3; D gene unclear. Germline CDR1 is SGHRS and CDR2 is YFSETQ. V was trimmed by 1 base and J by 2 bases, leaving 10 bases between them. The CDR3 has 15 residues.

This sequence joins TRBV4-1 and TRBJ2-7; D possibly matches TRBD1 or TRBD2 (5 bases each). This CDR3 is built from 16 residues. Deletions cut 0 bases from V and 2 bases from J, with 14 bases between. The germline V gene encodes CDR1 MGHRA and CDR2 YSYEKL. CDR3 bases: TGCGCCAGCAGCCAAGAGGGACGGGCGTTTACCTACGAGCAGTACTTC. It encodes CASSQEGRAFTYEQYF.

This sequence joins TRBV18 and TRBJ1-1; D ambiguous. With 8 bases removed from V and 3 bases from J, the gap between germline ends came to 19 bases. The CDR3 is 15 amino acids. The germline V gene encodes CDR1 KGHSH and CDR2 LQKENI. CDR3 residues: CASLGGNRAYTEAFF. The CDR3 DNA is TGTGCCAGCCTTGGTGGTAACAGAGCTTACACTGAAGCTTTCTTT.

This clone has just one count. Germline is not matched at one junction end, which may reflect a read error. The chain has TRBV5-8 and TRBJ2-4; D not certain. The CDR3 sequence is 10 residues long. In germline, CDR1 is SGHTS, CDR2 YDEGEE. The CDR3 sequence is CASSLLGSHF. DNA of the CDR3: TGTGCCAGCAGCTTGCTCGGTTCGCACTTC.